This T cell receptor (beta chain) was identified during a study of cytomegalovirus exposure and HLA in healthy donors. This clone was counted only a few times. As yet, its antigen is unknown. The protocol was immunoSEQ multiplex PCR, while the TCRdb copy is restricted to in-frame clones and leaves out a portion. This sample has over 85,000 clones, with around nine tenths found just once. From the 120-subject validation cohort, which was separate from the roughly 690-subject first cohort, the donors were drawn. CDR1 is SGHTA and CDR2 is FQGNSA in the germline V gene. This CDR3 is 16 amino acids long. The J segment lost 7 bases and the V segment lost 0 bases, leaving 5 bases of the junction unmatched. Study-level points and caveats: Listed as cytomegalovirus-associated were approximately 160 TCR beta chains. Cytomegalovirus status was reportedly diagnosed by the classifier with high sensitivity and specificity. As confirmed in vitro, three CMV-associated chains were specific for CMV antigens.

The clonotype originates from a woman aged 18-29 years in good health and CMV-seronegative. The V call is TRBV7-2, the J call TRBJ2-1; 11 positions match TRBD2. Specimen: PBMCs. The CDR3 reads CASSLAASGGINEQFF. The CDR3, as DNA: TGTGCCAGCAGCTTAGCGGCTAGCGGGGGGATAAATGAGCAGTTCTTC. Complete variable domain (other parts from reference TRBV7-2 and TRBJ2-1): GAGVSQSPSNKVTEKGKDVELRCDPISGHTALYWYRQSLGQGLEFLIYFQGNSAPDKSGLPSDRFSAERTGGSVSTLTIQRTQQEDSAVYLCASSLAASGGINEQFFGPGTRLTVL.